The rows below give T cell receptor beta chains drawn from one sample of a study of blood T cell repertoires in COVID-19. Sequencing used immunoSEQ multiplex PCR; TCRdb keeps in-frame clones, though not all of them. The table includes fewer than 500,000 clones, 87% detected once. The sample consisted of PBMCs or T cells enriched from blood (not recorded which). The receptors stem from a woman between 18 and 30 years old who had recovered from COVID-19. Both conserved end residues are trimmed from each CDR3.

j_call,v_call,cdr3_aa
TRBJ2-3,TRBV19,ASSIGGGTDTQY
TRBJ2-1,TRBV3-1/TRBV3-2,ASSSLGGHEQF
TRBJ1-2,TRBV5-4,ATLGQGGFGYT
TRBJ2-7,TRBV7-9,ANSSDSNYEQY
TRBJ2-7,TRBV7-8,ASSLRDPGQGNEQY
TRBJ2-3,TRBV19,ASGLAGIGDTQY
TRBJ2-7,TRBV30,AWSPQQDEQY
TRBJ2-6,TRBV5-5,ASQARGRGENGANVLT
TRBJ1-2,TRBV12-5,ASGSRTGSYGYT
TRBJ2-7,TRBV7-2,ASSPLRTRYEQY
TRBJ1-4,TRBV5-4,ASSREGASSEKLF
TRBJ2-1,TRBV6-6,ASRVRSYNEQF
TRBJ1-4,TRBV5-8,ASSLGPGQPATNEKLF
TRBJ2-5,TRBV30,AWSHLAGGRGETQY
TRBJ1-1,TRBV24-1,ATSTGENTEAF
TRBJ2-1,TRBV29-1,SVVGDYSYNEQF
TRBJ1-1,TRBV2,ATEDDREAEAF
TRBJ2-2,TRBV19,ASSPRVAGGAGELF
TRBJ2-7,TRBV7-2,ASSLRMAGGTYEQY
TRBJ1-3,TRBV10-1,ASTLGKPEDTIY
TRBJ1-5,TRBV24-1,ATPSDSYNQPQH
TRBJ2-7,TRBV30,AWTGRAHEQY
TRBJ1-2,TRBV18,ASSLGQALGDGYT
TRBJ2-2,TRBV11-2,ASSSGTGYTGELF
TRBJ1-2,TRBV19,ASSIVSSPTNYGYT
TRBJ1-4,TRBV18,ASSRDRQGGNEKLF
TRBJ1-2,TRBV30,AWNTPDRALYGYT
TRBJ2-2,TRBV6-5,ASSPSYPGELF
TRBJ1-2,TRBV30,AWKGQGGANYGYT
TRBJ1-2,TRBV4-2,ASSQEYSQSFPYGYT
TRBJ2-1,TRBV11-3,ASSLGQTLYNEQF
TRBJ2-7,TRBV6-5,ASTRGGGLSYEQY
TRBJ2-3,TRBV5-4,ASSLAGGTGDTQY
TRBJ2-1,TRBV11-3,ASSLTGTSGYNEQF
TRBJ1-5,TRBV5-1,ASSLSEPKSQPQH
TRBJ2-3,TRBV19,ASKIAGGKDTQY
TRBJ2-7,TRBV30,AWSDGLAYEQY
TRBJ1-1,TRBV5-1,ASSFDRAQGTEAF
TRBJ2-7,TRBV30,AWSISSGQLMY
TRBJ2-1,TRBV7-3,ASSLGAGGPHPNEQF
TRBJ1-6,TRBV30,AWNTGSNSPLH
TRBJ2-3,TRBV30,AWSVRGGGDTQY
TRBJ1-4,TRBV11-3,ASSLGPNEKLF
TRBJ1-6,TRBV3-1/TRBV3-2,ASSQERGRNSPLH
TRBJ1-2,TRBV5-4,ASSLDRNYGYT
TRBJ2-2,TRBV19,ASTPTAGTGELF
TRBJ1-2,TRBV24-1,ATSDPRTGNYGYT
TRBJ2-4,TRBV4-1,ASSQGQGVGIQY
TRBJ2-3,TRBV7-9,ASSPTGEGADTQY